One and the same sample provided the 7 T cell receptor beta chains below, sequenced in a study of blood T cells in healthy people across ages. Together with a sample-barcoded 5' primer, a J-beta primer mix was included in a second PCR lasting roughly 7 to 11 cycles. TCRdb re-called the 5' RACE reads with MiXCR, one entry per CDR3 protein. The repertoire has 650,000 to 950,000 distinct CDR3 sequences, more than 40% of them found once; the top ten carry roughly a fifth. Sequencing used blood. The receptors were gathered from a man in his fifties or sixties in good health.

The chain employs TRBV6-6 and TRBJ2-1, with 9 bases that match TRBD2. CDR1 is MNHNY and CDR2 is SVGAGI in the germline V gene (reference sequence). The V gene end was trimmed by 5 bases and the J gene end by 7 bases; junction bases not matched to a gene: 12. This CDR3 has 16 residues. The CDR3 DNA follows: TGTGCCAGCAGTAGCTCGGGGCGGGGGGGCTCTAATGAGCAGTTCTTC. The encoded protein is CASSSSGRGGSNEQFF.

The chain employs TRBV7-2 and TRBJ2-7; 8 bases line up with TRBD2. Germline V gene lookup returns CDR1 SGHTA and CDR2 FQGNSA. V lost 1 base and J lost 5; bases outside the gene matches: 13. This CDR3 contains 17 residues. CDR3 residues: CASSLVMVAGLLDEQYF. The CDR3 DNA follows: TGTGCCAGCAGCTTAGTAATGGTAGCGGGGCTCCTGGACGAGCAGTACTTC.

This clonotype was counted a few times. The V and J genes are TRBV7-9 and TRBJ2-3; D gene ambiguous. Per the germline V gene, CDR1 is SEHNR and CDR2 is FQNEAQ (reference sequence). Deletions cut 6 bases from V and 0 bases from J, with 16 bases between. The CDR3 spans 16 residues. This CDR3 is CASRRAISSSTDTQYF. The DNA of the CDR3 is TGTGCCAGCAGACGCGCGATTTCTTCTAGCACAGATACGCAGTATTTT.

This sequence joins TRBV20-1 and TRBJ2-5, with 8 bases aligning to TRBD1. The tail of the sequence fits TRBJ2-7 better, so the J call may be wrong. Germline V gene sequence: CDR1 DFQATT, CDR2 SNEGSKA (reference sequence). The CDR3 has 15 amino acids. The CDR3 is CSARDQGQALYEQYF. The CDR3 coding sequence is TGCAGTGCTAGAGATCAGGGACAGGCATTATACGAGCAGTACTTC.

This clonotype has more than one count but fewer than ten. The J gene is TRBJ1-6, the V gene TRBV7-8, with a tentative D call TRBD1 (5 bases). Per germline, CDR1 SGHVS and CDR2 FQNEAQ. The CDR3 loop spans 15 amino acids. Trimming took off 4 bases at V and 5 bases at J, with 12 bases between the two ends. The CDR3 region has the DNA TGTGCCAGCAGCTCCAGACGGGGCCATAATTCACCCCTCCACTTT. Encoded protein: CASSSRRGHNSPLHF.

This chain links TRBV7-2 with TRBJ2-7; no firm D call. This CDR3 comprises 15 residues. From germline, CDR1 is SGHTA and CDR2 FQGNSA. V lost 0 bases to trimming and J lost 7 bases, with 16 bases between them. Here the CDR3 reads CASSLAYGPYNEQYF. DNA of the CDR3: TGTGCCAGCAGCTTAGCCTATGGACCCTACAATGAGCAGTACTTC.

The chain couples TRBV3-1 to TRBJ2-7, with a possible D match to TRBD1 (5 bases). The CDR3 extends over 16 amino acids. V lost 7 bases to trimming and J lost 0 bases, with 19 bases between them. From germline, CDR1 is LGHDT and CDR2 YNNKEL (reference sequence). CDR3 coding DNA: TGTGCCAGCACCCGACAGCTAGGAACTACCTCCTACGAGCAGTACTTC. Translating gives CASTRQLGTTSYEQYF.